Listed below are T cell receptor beta chains from one sample, sequenced in a study of OX40 agonist ivuxolimab in advanced cancers. Sequenced by immunoSEQ multiplex PCR; TCRdb stores in-frame clones only, minus some. The sample records about 79,000 clones, 94% being singletons. The material sequenced was CD4+ or CD8+ T cells sorted from blood, taken in a trial of the OX40 agonist ivuxolimab. The receptors here all came from an adult with an advanced solid tumor such as melanoma, head and neck, liver or kidney cancer. Both conserved end residues are part of each CDR3. D genes are given only for firm matches. Size is stated for part of the rows, as once, few or many counts, or as a class when the clone is expanded.

.,.,TRBV28,TRBJ2-1,CASSPPGNEQFF,TGTGCCAGCAGTCCGCCAGGGAATGAGCAGTTCTTC
.,.,TRBV7-2,TRBJ1-3,CASSSLGGGIPSGNTIYF,TGTGCCAGCAGCTCCCTCGGTGGAGGGATCCCCTCTGGAAACACCATATATTTT
.,.,TRBV28,TRBJ1-2,CASSLGPGHLNYGYTF,TGTGCCAGCAGTTTGGGACCGGGACACCTTAACTATGGCTACACCTTC
.,.,TRBV4-1,TRBJ2-5,CASSQGRAETQYF,TGCGCCAGCAGCCAAGGCAGGGCTGAGACCCAGTACTTC
TRBD1,.,TRBV27,TRBJ1-1,CASSPSGTGNTEAFF,TGTGCCAGCAGTCCCTCCGGGACAGGGAACACTGAAGCTTTCTTT
.,.,TRBV7-9,TRBJ2-1,CASSNGAYNEQFF,TGTGCCAGCAGCAACGGGGCCTACAATGAGCAGTTCTTC
.,.,TRBV4-2,TRBJ2-7,CASSHHDSPYEQYF,TGTGCCAGCAGCCACCATGACAGCCCCTACGAGCAGTACTTC
.,.,TRBV6-5,TRBJ1-1,CASSYSLGTEAFF,TGTGCCAGCAGTTACTCACTGGGCACTGAAGCTTTCTTT
TRBD2,.,TRBV4-2,TRBJ2-1,CASSPQREPHNEQFF,TGTGCCAGCAGCCCGCAGCGGGAGCCCCACAATGAGCAGTTCTTC
.,.,TRBV7-2,TRBJ2-3,CASSLGATMSSTDTQYF,TGTGCCAGCAGCTTAGGCGCAACTATGTCTAGCACAGATACGCAGTATTTT
.,.,TRBV4-1,TRBJ2-3,CASNSGTLSTDTQYF,TGCGCCAGCAACTCCGGGACCCTTAGCACAGATACGCAGTATTTT
.,.,TRBV13,TRBJ1-1,CASSLMTGPEAFF,TGTGCCAGCAGCCTAATGACAGGTCCTGAAGCTTTCTTT
.,.,TRBV2,TRBJ2-7,CASSGGHEQYF,TGTGCCAGCAGTGGGGGCCACGAGCAGTACTTC
TRBD2,.,TRBV10-1,TRBJ2-1,CASKGTSTSGRKYEQFF,TGCGCCAGCAAAGGGACCTCAACTAGCGGGAGGAAATATGAGCAGTTCTTC
TRBD2,.,TRBV7-8,TRBJ2-3,CASSPSGTSGSNTQYF,TGTGCCAGCAGCCCTAGTGGGACTAGCGGGAGTAATACGCAGTATTTT
.,.,TRBV27,TRBJ1-1,CASRAGLGTSIITEAFF,TGTGCCAGCAGGGCAGGGTTGGGTACATCAATAATCACTGAAGCTTTCTTT
.,.,TRBV9,TRBJ1-4,CASSVVRANEKLFF,TGTGCCAGCAGCGTAGTGCGCGCTAATGAAAAACTGTTTTTT
.,.,TRBV23-1,TRBJ2-3,CASSQPKILGRETDTQYF,TGCGCCAGCAGTCAACCTAAAATCCTCGGTCGGGAAACAGATACGCAGTATTTT
.,.,TRBV5-8,TRBJ1-1,CASSLGHTTRLNTEAFF,TGTGCCAGCAGCTTGGGGCACACTACCCGATTGAACACTGAAGCTTTCTTT
TRBD2,.,TRBV7-9,TRBJ2-1,CASSPPGTSAYNEQFF,TGTGCCAGCAGTCCCCCCGGGACTAGCGCCTACAATGAGCAGTTCTTC
.,.,TRBV28,TRBJ1-5,CASTDPDLTRPQHF,TGTGCCAGCACCGACCCCGACTTAACCCGGCCCCAGCATTTT
.,.,TRBV7-2,TRBJ2-5,CASSSIGLLETQYF,TGTGCCAGCAGCTCAATAGGTCTATTAGAGACCCAGTACTTC
.,once,TRBV7-6,TRBJ2-2,CASSVALTGELFF,TGTGCCAGCAGCGTAGCGTTAACCGGGGAGCTGTTTTTT
.,once,TRBV6-6,TRBJ1-4,CASSPTPTTNEKLFF,TGTGCCAGCAGCCCTACTCCCACAACTAATGAAAAACTGTTTTTT
TRBD2,.,TRBV7-7,TRBJ2-5,CASAWAGEVKTQYF,TGTGCCAGCGCGTGGGCGGGAGAGGTGAAGACCCAGTACTTC
TRBD1,.,TRBV27,TRBJ1-5,CASSPRTGSNQPQHF,TGTGCCAGCAGTCCACGGACAGGGAGCAATCAGCCCCAGCATTTT
.,.,TRBV7-7,TRBJ2-1,CASSPFRASLRSEQFF,TGTGCCAGCAGCCCTTTTAGGGCTAGCCTCCGGAGTGAGCAGTTCTTC
.,.,TRBV30,TRBJ2-6,CAWSVAMSSSGANVLTF,TGTGCCTGGAGTGTCGCCATGTCCTCCTCTGGGGCCAACGTCCTGACTTTC
.,.,TRBV28,TRBJ2-2,CASSLWGVQEMNTGELFF,TGTGCCAGCAGTTTATGGGGGGTACAAGAAATGAACACCGGGGAGCTGTTTTTT
.,.,TRBV15,TRBJ2-7,CATSREESGSYEQYF,TGTGCCACCAGCAGAGAGGAGAGCGGATCCTACGAGCAGTACTTC
TRBD1,.,TRBV5-4,TRBJ2-5,CASSFILTGAGGETQYF,TGTGCCAGCAGCTTTATCCTGACAGGGGCTGGTGGGGAGACCCAGTACTTC
.,once,TRBV7-9,TRBJ1-2,CASSLGILDGYTF,TGTGCCAGCAGCTTGGGCATTTTAGATGGCTACACCTTC
.,.,TRBV11-2,TRBJ2-7,CASVGVGYEQYF,TGTGCCAGCGTGGGAGTGGGTTACGAGCAGTACTTC
.,.,TRBV28,TRBJ2-7,CASRGYEQYF,TGTGCCAGCAGGGGTTACGAGCAGTACTTC
.,.,TRBV30,TRBJ1-5,CAWTEVGRNQPQHF,TGTGCCTGGACGGAGGTAGGACGCAATCAGCCCCAGCATTTT
.,.,TRBV7-2,TRBJ2-1,CASSLGVYNERFF,TGTGCCAGCAGCTTAGGGGTTTACAATGAGCGGTTCTTC
.,.,TRBV28,TRBJ2-7,CASSPFAGANYEQYF,TGTGCCAGCAGCCCGTTTGCGGGGGCGAACTACGAGCAGTACTTC
.,.,TRBV5-5,TRBJ1-1,CASSSLGTEAFF,TGTGCCAGCAGCTCCCTTGGCACTGAAGCTTTCTTT
TRBD1,.,TRBV27,TRBJ1-2,CASNSKGQGANGYTF,TGTGCCAGCAATTCGAAAGGACAGGGGGCGAATGGCTACACCTTC
TRBD1,.,TRBV6-6,TRBJ2-1,CASSYTQGNEQFF,TGTGCCAGCAGTTATACACAGGGGAATGAGCAGTTCTTC
.,.,TRBV6-6,TRBJ1-2,CASSYPGGENGYTF,TGTGCCAGCAGTTACCCCGGGGGAGAGAATGGCTACACCTTC
TRBD1,few,TRBV10-1,TRBJ1-6,CASQTGEGSPLHF,TGCGCCAGCCAAACAGGGGAAGGGTCACCCCTCCACTTT
.,.,TRBV19,TRBJ1-5,CASSIEAGEGQPQHF,TGTGCCAGTAGTATAGAGGCAGGGGAAGGTCAGCCCCAGCATTTT
.,.,TRBV27,TRBJ2-4,CASSSRREENIQYF,TGTGCCAGCAGTTCGAGGAGGGAGGAAAACATTCAGTACTTC
.,.,TRBV28,TRBJ2-7,CASRWVGEQYF,TGTGCCAGCCGTTGGGTGGGGGAGCAGTACTTC
.,.,TRBV27,TRBJ1-1,CASSLGGAGTEAFF,TGTGCCAGCAGTTTAGGGGGCGCAGGCACTGAAGCTTTCTTT